The 28 T cell receptor beta chains reported below all come from one sample, sequenced in a study of OX40 agonist ivuxolimab in advanced cancers. The method was immunoSEQ multiplex PCR; TCRdb's version includes in-frame clones alone and lacks a portion of them. The repertoire has about 98,000 clones, less than 90% of them found once; the top ten carry around 0.8%. The sample was CD4+ or CD8+ T cells sorted from blood, taken in a trial of the OX40 agonist ivuxolimab. These receptor sequences come from an adult with an advanced solid tumor such as melanoma, head and neck, liver or kidney cancer.

The chain uses TRBV7-3 and TRBJ1-1; D remains ambiguous. The V gene's germline CDR1 is SGHTA and CDR2 FQGTGA. The CDR3 contains 14 residues. Trimming took 2 bases from V and 4 from J, leaving 11 bases between them. For the CDR3, the DNA is TGTGCCAGCAGCTTAGGACGGCCGGGCACTGAAGCTTTCTTT. It codes for CASSLGRPGTEAFF.

V is TRBV28 and J is TRBJ2-1; 7 positions agree with TRBD1. The CDR3 runs 16 residues. Trimming took 10 bases from V and 7 from J; bases not matched to a gene: 19. The germline V gene encodes CDR1 MDHEN and CDR2 SYDVKM. For the CDR3, the DNA is TGTGCCACCGCCCTATTCAATAGACAGGGTAAGAATGAGCAGTTCTTC. It is translated as CATALFNRQGKNEQFF.

The rearrangement links TRBV7-8 to TRBJ2-7, with D possibly matching TRBD2 (6 bases). The CDR3 loop spans 15 amino acids. V lost 3 bases to trimming and J lost 0 bases, with 12 bases between them. The V gene's germline CDR1 is SGHVS and CDR2 FQNEAQ. CDR3 in amino acids: CASSFVGGSSYEQYF. The CDR3 bases are TGTGCCAGCAGCTTCGTCGGGGGTAGCTCCTACGAGCAGTACTTC.

CDR3 bases: TGTGCCAGCAGCGCGGGGGGAGGAGGATTTGAAAAACTGTTTTTT. This sequence encodes CASSAGGGGFEKLFF. The rearrangement uses TRBV9 and TRBJ1-4; tentatively, D is TRBD1 (5 bases). CDR1 SGDLS and CDR2 YYNGEE come from the germline V gene. The CDR3 spans 15 residues. V was clipped by 3 bases and J by 7 bases, with 16 bases between them.

Here the CDR3 reads CASSVDPGGEQFF. DNA of the CDR3: TGCGCCAGCAGTGTAGACCCAGGGGGTGAGCAGTTCTTC. The chain combines TRBV10-1 with TRBJ2-1; TRBD1 agrees at 7 bases. V was clipped by 4 bases and J by 9 bases; unmatched bases: 6. Germline V gene lookup returns CDR1 WNHNN and CDR2 SYGVQD (reference sequence). This CDR3 is 13 amino acids long.

CDR3 loop: CAWSVQRPDEQFF. The CDR3 nucleotides are TGTGCCTGGAGTGTACAACGGCCTGATGAGCAGTTCTTC. This rearrangement joins TRBV30 to TRBJ2-1; D unclear. The V gene lost 0 bases and the J gene lost 8 bases, with 11 bases spanning the gap. Per the germline V gene, CDR1 is GTSNPN and CDR2 is SVGIG (reference sequence). The CDR3 spans 13 residues.

The J gene is TRBJ1-2, the V gene TRBV28; no firm D call. Looked up from germline, CDR1 is MDHEN and CDR2 is SYDVKM. Trimming removed 5 bases from V and 1 base from J, with 20 bases in between. CDR3 size: 17 residues. CDR3 in DNA: TGTGCCAGCAGTCCCGCGAACCGGGAGTTAATTAACTATGGCTACACCTTC. It yields the protein CASSPANRELINYGYTF.

This chain uses TRBV4-2 with TRBJ2-3; D is perhaps TRBD1 (6 bases). The CDR3 extends over 17 amino acids. The V end was cut by 3 bases, the J end by 0 bases, with 16 bases between. Germline CDR1 LGHNA, CDR2 YNFKEQ. The DNA of the CDR3 is TGTGCCAGCAGCCACCAGATGGGGGCAGGGAGCACAGATACGCAGTATTTT. It yields the protein CASSHQMGAGSTDTQYF.

The chain combines TRBV30 with TRBJ2-6, with D possibly matching TRBD1 (5 bases). This CDR3 region has 16 residues. The germline gives CDR1 GTSNPN, CDR2 SVGIG (reference sequence). The V and J ends lost 2 bases and 0 bases respectively, with 11 bases between them. The CDR3 bases are TGTGCCTGGAGTTGGACACCCGGCTCTGGGGCCAACGTCCTGACTTTC. Residues: CAWSWTPGSGANVLTF.

The rearrangement joins TRBV10-3 to TRBJ2-2; D is perhaps TRBD1 (5 bases). V lost 6 bases to trimming and J lost 0 bases, with 14 bases between them. From germline, CDR1 is ENHRY and CDR2 SYGVKD. The CDR3 is 16 residues long. The CDR3 sequence is CAIRKQDTANTGELFF. The DNA for the CDR3 is TGTGCCATCAGAAAACAGGACACAGCGAACACCGGGGAGCTGTTTTTT.

In this sample, this clone turned up once. The chain combines TRBV9 with TRBJ2-3, with D tentatively TRBD2 (6 bases). V lost 1 base to trimming and J lost 0 bases, with 9 bases between them. The CDR3 loop spans 15 amino acids. The germline gives CDR1 SGDLS, CDR2 YYNGEE. The CDR3 bases are TGTGCCAGCAGCGTACGCGGGGACAGCACAGATACGCAGTATTTT. This sequence encodes CASSVRGDSTDTQYF.

The chain is built from TRBV19 and TRBJ1-4, with TRBD1 matching over 9 bases. Germline values: CDR1 LNHDA, CDR2 SQIVND (reference sequence). The CDR3 has 14 amino acids. V lost 5 bases, J lost 10 bases, and 8 bases stayed unmatched. CDR3 DNA: TGTGCCAGTAGTCAAACAGGGGGCCAGGGAAAACTGTTTTTT. Its translation is CASSQTGGQGKLFF.

About this clone: Different DNA sequences within this sample yield the same CDR3. CDR3 in amino acids: CASSYSRVMNTEAFF. CDR3 DNA sequence: TGTGCCAGCAGTTACTCGAGAGTGATGAACACTGAAGCTTTCTTT. The chain links TRBV6-5 to TRBJ1-1; D is uncertain. The V end was cut by 0 bases, the J end by 0 bases, with 8 bases between. The CDR3 is made up of 15 amino acids. Germline V gene sequence: CDR1 MNHEY, CDR2 SVGAGI.

The V call is TRBV7-6, the J call TRBJ2-3; D call uncertain. CDR1 is SGHVS and CDR2 is FNYEAQ in the germline V gene. The CDR3 length is 14 residues. V gave up 5 bases and J gave up 4 bases, with 13 bases separating them. Here the CDR3 DNA reads TGTGCCAGCAGCCGGGCCTCCCCCGCAGATACGCAGTATTTT. Its translation: CASSRASPADTQYF.

This clone was found a few times. The chain has TRBV18 and TRBJ1-2; D not certain. The length of the CDR3 is 12 residues. The V end was cut by 2 bases, the J end by 8 bases, with 9 bases between. The germline CDR1 and CDR2 sequences are KGHSH and LQKENI. The DNA of the CDR3 is TGTGCCAGCTCACCAGTGGGAGGCGGCTACACCTTC. This encodes CASSPVGGGYTF.

The chain is built from TRBV10-3 and TRBJ2-3, with 10 bases identical to TRBD2. The ends lost 7 bases at V and 1 base at J; junction bases unmatched: 8. Germline V gives CDR1 ENHRY, CDR2 SYGVKD. The CDR3 is 16 residues long. The CDR3 sequence: CAINTEGTSGTDTQYF. The DNA of the CDR3 is TGTGCCATCAATACTGAAGGGACTAGCGGCACAGATACGCAGTATTTT.

J is TRBJ2-4 and V is TRBV28, with a possible D match to TRBD2 (6 bases). The germline gives CDR1 MDHEN, CDR2 SYDVKM. Trimming stripped 5 bases from V and 5 bases from J, with 22 bases between. The CDR3 is 17 amino acids. CDR3 DNA: TGTGCCAGCAGTCCCCTTTTTCCCACGGGGAGGCAAAACATTCAGTACTTC. Its protein product is CASSPLFPTGRQNIQYF.

The chain is built from TRBV10-3 and TRBJ2-1; D unresolved. Germline V CDR1 and CDR2: ENHRY, SYGVKD. CDR3 length: 11 residues. V was trimmed by 2 bases and J by 7 bases, leaving 3 bases between them. The CDR3 region has the DNA TGTGCCATCAGTGAGCGTAATGAGCAGTTCTTC. Protein product: CAISERNEQFF.

The CDR3 loop reads CASSFEGTDTQYF. As DNA, the CDR3 is TGTGCCAGCAGCTTCGAGGGAACAGATACGCAGTATTTT. The chain uses TRBV7-2 and TRBJ2-3; perhaps TRBD2 as D (5 bases). The V end lost 3 bases, the J end lost 3 bases, and 7 bases lay between the germline ends. The CDR3 is 13 amino acids. Germline CDR1 is SGHTA and CDR2 is FQGNSA. The variable domain in full, completed from reference TRBV7-2 and TRBJ2-3, reads GAGVSQSPSNKVTEKGKDVELRCDPISGHTALYWYRQSLGQGLEFLIYFQGNSAPDKSGLPSDRFSAERTGGSVSTLTIQRTQQEDSAVYLCASSFEGTDTQYFGPGTRLTVL.

This sequence joins TRBV15 and TRBJ1-6; tentatively, D is TRBD1 (6 bases). This CDR3 is 14 amino acids long. V was pared by 0 bases and J by 9 bases, with 9 bases between. Looked up from germline, CDR1 is LNHNV and CDR2 is YYDKDF (reference sequence). CDR3: CATSRDRGRSPLHF. The CDR3 DNA reads as TGTGCCACCAGCAGAGACAGGGGACGTTCACCCCTCCACTTT.

The V call is TRBV9, the J call TRBJ2-1; D is undetermined. CDR1 SGDLS and CDR2 YYNGEE come from the germline V gene. Trimming took 1 base from V and 0 from J, leaving 8 bases between them. The CDR3 totals 15 residues. Here the CDR3 reads CASSVSPSSYNEQFF. CDR3 nucleotides: TGTGCCAGCAGCGTAAGCCCGAGCTCCTACAATGAGCAGTTCTTC.

The genes are TRBV6-6 and TRBJ2-3, with D hard to call. Between the trimmed V and J ends, which lost 2 bases and 0 bases, there was a span of 9 bases. Germline V gene data show CDR1 as MNHNY and CDR2 as SVGAGI (reference sequence). The CDR3 runs 15 residues. The CDR3 DNA sequence: TGTGCCAGCAGTTACGAAGGATCTAGCACAGATACGCAGTATTTT. Translating it yields CASSYEGSSTDTQYF.

The chain has TRBV19 and TRBJ2-1; TRBD2 aligns across 8 bases. CDR1 and CDR2 from the germline V gene are LNHDA and SQIVND (reference sequence). The CDR3 has 14 amino acids. With 8 bases clipped from V and 7 bases from J, the junction kept 10 bases outside the gene matches. The CDR3 region has the DNA TGTGCCAGTCGCGGGGGGACACCGAGGAATGAGCAGTTCTTC. Its protein is CASRGGTPRNEQFF.

The chain links TRBV2 to TRBJ1-1, with D possibly matching TRBD1 (6 bases). The CDR3 is made up of 15 amino acids. Germline V CDR1 and CDR2: SNHLY, FYNNEI. V lost 2 bases and J 6 bases, leaving 16 bases between the germline ends. The CDR3 coding sequence is TGTGCCAGCAGTGAACATGTGGGGGCTAGGCCTGAAGCTTTCTTT. Residues: CASSEHVGARPEAFF.

The chain couples TRBV7-3 to TRBJ2-2; TRBD2 matches at 8 bases. The CDR3 length is 15 residues. Germline V CDR1 and CDR2: SGHTA, FQGTGA. Unmatched junction bases numbered 4, after V lost 2 bases and J lost 5 bases. This CDR3 is CASSLGTSRTGELFF. The CDR3 region has the DNA TGTGCCAGCAGCTTAGGGACTAGTCGGACCGGGGAGCTGTTTTTT.

The rearrangement links TRBV4-2 to TRBJ2-7; 8 bases align to TRBD1. The V gene end was trimmed by 2 bases and the J gene end by 5 bases; junction bases not matched to a gene: 8. Germline CDR1 is LGHNA and CDR2 is YNFKEQ. The CDR3 contains 15 residues. CDR3: CASSQTIGQGNEQYV. CDR3 coding DNA: TGTGCCAGCAGCCAAACCATCGGACAGGGAAACGAGCAGTACGTC.

The V and J genes are TRBV10-3 and TRBJ1-6; 7 bases fit TRBD1. The junction had 5 bases not matched to a gene; V was cut back by 3 bases and J by 0 bases. The CDR3 has 17 residues. The V gene's germline CDR1 is ENHRY and CDR2 SYGVKD. CDR3 sequence: CAISDRGKDSYNSPLHF. The CDR3 region has the DNA TGTGCCATCAGTGACAGGGGGAAGGACTCCTATAATTCACCCCTCCACTTT.

V is TRBV5-4 and J is TRBJ2-1; perhaps TRBD1 as D (6 bases). V lost 10 bases and J lost 6, with 20 bases in between. Germline V lookup: CDR1 SGHNT, CDR2 YYREEE (reference sequence). The CDR3 is 14 residues long. The CDR3 loop reads CAQREQGTTNEQFF. In DNA, the CDR3 is TGTGCCCAGAGGGAGCAGGGGACGACCAATGAGCAGTTCTTC.